The text below deals with one TCR beta chain. Under the authors' procedure: Reference gene primer amplification gave nucleated cell count estimates. Here immunoSEQ multiplex PCR was the method, and the copy in TCRdb shows in-frame clones only, minus some. V and J calls and clone size follow that table, whereas D and trimming were derived from the DNA. The sample has more than 95,000 clones; approximately 90% are singletons. Germline V lookup: CDR1 SEHNR, CDR2 FQNEAQ (reference sequence). The V gene lost 5 bases and the J gene lost 0 bases, with 20 bases spanning the gap. This CDR3 spans 17 amino acids. This specimen belongs to a study of blood T cell repertoires in COVID-19. Study information: Material from acute and convalescent COVID-19 was sourced from the United States, Italy and Spain. The cDNA or gDNA used as material had been derived from T cells, B-cell-depleted T cells, or PBMCs.

The origin of this receptor is a human donor in a cohort sampled during active COVID-19. Specimen: peripheral blood. This chain joins TRBV7-9 and TRBJ2-7; D is perhaps TRBD2 (6 bases). The CDR3 sequence is CASSPGGPGGDSYEQYF. The CDR3 DNA reads as TGTGCCAGCAGCCCCGGAGGGCCGGGCGGGGACTCCTACGAGCAGTACTTC.